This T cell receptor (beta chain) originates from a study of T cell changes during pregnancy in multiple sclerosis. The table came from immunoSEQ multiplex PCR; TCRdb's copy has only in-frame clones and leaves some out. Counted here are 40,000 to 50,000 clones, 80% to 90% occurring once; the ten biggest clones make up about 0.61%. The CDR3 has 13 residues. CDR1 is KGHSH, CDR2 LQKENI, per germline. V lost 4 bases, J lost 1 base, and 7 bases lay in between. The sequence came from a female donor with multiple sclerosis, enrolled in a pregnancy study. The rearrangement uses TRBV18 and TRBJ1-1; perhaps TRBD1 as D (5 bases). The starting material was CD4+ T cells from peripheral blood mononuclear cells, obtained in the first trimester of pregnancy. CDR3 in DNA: TGTGCCAGCTCACAAACAGGGAACACTGAAGCTTTCTTT. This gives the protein CASSQTGNTEAFF.